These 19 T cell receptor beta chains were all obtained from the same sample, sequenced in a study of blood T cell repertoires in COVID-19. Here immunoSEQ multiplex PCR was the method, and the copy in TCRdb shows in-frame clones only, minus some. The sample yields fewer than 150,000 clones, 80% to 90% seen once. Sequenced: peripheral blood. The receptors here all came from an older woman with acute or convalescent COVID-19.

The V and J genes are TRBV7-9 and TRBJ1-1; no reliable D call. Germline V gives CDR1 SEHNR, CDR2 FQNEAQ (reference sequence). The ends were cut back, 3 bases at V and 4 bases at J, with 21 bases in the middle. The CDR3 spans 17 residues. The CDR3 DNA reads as TGTGCCAGCAGCTTTAGGTCGCGGGGTAGCCGTGTCACTGAAGCTTTCTTT. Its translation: CASSFRSRGSRVTEAFF.

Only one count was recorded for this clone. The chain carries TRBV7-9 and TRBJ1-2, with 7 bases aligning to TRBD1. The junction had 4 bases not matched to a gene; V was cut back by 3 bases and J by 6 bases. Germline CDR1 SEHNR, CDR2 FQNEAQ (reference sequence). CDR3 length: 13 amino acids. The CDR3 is CASSFGTEDGYTF. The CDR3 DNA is TGTGCCAGCAGCTTCGGGACAGAGGATGGCTACACCTTC. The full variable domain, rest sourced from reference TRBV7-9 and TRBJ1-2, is DTGVSQNPRHKITKRGQNVTFRCDPISEHNRLYWYRQTLGQGPEFLTYFQNEAQLEKSRLLSDRFSAERPKGSFSTLEIQRTEQGDSAMYLCASSFGTEDGYTFGSGTRLTVV.

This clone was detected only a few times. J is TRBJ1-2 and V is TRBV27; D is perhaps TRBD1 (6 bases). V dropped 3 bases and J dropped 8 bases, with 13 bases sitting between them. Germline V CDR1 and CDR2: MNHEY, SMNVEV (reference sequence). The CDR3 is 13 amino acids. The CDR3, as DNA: TGTGCCAGCAGTTTGATGACAGGACGGGGCTACACCTTC. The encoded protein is CASSLMTGRGYTF.

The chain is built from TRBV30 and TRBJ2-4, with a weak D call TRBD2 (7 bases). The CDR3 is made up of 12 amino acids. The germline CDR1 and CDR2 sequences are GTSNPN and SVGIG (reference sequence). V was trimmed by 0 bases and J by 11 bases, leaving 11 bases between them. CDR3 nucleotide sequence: TGTGCCTGGAGTGTATCCGGGGGGCTTCAGTACTTC. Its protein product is CAWSVSGGLQYF.

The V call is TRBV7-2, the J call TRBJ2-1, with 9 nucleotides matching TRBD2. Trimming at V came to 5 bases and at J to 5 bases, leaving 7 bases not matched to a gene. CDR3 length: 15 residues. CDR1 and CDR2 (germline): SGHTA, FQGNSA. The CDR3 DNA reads TGTGCCAGCAGCCCGCGACTAGCGGAGAACAATGAGCAGTTCTTC. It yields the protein CASSPRLAENNEQFF.

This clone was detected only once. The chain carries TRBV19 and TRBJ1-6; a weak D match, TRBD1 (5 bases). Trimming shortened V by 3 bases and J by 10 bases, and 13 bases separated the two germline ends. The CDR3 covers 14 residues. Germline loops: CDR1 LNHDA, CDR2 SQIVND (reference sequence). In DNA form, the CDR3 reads TGTGCCAGTAGTATTCGGGGGATTCAATCACCCCTCCACTTT. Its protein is CASSIRGIQSPLHF.

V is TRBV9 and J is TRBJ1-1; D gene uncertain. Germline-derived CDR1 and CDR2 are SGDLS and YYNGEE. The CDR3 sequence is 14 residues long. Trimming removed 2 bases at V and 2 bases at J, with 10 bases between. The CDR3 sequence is CASSVSFSNTEAFF. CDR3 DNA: TGTGCCAGCAGCGTGTCGTTTAGCAACACTGAAGCTTTCTTT.

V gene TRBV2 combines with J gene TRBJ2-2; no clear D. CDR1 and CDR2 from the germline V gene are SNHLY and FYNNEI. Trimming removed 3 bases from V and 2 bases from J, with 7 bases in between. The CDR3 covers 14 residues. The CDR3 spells CASSEFTNTGELFF. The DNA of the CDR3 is TGTGCCAGCAGTGAGTTTACTAACACCGGGGAGCTGTTTTTT.

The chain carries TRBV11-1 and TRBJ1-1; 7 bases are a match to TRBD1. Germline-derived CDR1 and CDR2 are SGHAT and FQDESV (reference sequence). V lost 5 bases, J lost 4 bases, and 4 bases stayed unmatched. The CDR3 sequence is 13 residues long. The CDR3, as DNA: TGTGCCAGCAGCGACAGGGTGGCCACTGAAGCTTTCTTT. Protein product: CASSDRVATEAFF. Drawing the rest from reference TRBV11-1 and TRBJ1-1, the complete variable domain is EAEVAQSPRYKITEKSQAVAFWCDPISGHATLYWYRQILGQGPELLVQFQDESVVDDSQLPKDRFSAERLKGVDSTLKIQPAELGDSAMYLCASSDRVATEAFFGQGTRLTVV.

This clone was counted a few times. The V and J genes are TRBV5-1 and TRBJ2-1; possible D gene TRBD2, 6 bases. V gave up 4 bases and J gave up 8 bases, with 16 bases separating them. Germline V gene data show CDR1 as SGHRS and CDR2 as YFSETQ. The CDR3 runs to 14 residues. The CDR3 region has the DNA TGCGCCAGCAGCCCCGTGGCGGGGCGCGATGAGCAGTTCTTC. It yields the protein CASSPVAGRDEQFF. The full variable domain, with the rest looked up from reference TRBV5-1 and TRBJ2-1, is KAGVTQTPRYLIKTRGQQVTLSCSPISGHRSVSWYQQTPGQGLQFLFEYFSETQRNKGNFPGRFSGRQFSNSRSEMNVSTLELGDSALYLCASSPVAGRDEQFFGPGTRLTVL.

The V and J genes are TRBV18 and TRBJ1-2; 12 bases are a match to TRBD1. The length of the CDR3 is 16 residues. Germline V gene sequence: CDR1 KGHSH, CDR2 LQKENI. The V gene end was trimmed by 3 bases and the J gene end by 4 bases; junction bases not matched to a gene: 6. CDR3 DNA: TGTGCCAGCTCACCGGGACAGGGGGCGCGGGGCTATGGCTACACCTTC. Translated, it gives CASSPGQGARGYGYTF.

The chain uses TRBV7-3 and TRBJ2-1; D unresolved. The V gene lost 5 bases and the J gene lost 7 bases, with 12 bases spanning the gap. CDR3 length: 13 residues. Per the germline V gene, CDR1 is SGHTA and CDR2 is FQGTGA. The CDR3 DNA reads TGTGCCAGCAGCCCCGCCGGTCAAAATGAGCAGTTCTTC. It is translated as CASSPAGQNEQFF.

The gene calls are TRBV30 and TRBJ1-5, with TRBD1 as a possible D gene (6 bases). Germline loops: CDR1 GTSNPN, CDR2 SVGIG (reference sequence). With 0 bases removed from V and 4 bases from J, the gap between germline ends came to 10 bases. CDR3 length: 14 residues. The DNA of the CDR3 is TGTGCCTGGAGTGTTAAAGGGGGAAATCAGCCCCAGCATTTT. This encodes CAWSVKGGNQPQHF. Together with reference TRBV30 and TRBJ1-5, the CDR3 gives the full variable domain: SQTIHQWPATLVQPVGSPLSLECTVEGTSNPNLYWYRQAAGRGLQLLFYSVGIGQISSEVPQNLSASRPQDRQFILSSKKLLLSDSGFYLCAWSVKGGNQPQHFGDGTRLSIL.

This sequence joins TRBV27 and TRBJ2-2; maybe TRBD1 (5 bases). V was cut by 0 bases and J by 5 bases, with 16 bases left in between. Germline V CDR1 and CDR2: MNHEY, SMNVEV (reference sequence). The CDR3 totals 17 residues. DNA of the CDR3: TGTGCCAGCAGTTTATCGGGCAGGGCTAAAATGACCGGGGAGCTGTTTTTT. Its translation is CASSLSGRAKMTGELFF.

The CDR3 coding sequence is TGTGCCAGCAGCCAACCGGGACTAGCGGGAGGGCCAAGAACCGGGGAGCTGTTTTTT. Translating gives CASSQPGLAGGPRTGELFF. The chain uses TRBV4-2 and TRBJ2-2, with 16 bases lining up with TRBD2. CDR3 length equals 19 residues. The junction had 8 bases not matched to a gene; V was cut back by 2 bases and J by 5 bases. The germline gives CDR1 LGHNA, CDR2 YNFKEQ.

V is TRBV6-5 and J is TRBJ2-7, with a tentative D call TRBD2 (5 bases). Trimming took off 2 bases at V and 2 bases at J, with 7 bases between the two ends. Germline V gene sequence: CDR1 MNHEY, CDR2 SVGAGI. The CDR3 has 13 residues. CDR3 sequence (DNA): TGTGCCAGCAGTTACCGGGGAGCCTACGAGCAGTACTTC. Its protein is CASSYRGAYEQYF.

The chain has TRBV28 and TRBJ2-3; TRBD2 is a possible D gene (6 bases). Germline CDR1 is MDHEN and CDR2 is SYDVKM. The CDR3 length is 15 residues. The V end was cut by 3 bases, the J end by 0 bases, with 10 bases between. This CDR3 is CASSLGRGSTDTQYF. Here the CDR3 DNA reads TGTGCCAGCAGTTTGGGGCGGGGTAGCACAGATACGCAGTATTTT.

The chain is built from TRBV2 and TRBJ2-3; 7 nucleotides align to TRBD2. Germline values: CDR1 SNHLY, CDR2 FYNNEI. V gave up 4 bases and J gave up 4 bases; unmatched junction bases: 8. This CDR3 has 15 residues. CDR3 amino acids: CASSGGSGPPDTQYF. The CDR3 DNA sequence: TGTGCCAGCAGTGGGGGTAGCGGGCCCCCAGATACGCAGTATTTT.

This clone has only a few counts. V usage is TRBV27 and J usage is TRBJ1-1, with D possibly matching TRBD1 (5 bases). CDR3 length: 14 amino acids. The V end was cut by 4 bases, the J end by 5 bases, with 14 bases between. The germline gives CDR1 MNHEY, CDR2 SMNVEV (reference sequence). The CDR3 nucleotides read TGTGCCAGCAGTTGGGGGGACGGGGGGACTGAAGCTTTCTTT. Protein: CASSWGDGGTEAFF.